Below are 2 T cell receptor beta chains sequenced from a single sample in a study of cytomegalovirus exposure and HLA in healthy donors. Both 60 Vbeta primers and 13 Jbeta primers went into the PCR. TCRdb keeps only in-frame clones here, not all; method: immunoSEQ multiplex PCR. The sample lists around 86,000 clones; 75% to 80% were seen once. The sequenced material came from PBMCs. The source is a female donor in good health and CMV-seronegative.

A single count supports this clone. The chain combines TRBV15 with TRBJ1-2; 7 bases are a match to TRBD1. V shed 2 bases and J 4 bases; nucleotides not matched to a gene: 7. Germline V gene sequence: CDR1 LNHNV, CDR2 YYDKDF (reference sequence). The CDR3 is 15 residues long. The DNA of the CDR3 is TGTGCCACCAGCAGAACACCAACAGGGGCCTATGGCTACACCTTC. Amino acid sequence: CATSRTPTGAYGYTF.

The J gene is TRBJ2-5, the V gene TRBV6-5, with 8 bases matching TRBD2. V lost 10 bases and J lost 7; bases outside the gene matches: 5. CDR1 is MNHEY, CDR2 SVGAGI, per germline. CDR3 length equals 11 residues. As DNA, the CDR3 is TGTGCCACACTAGCGGCCAGGACCCAGTACTTC. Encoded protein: CATLAARTQYF.